The 7 T cell receptor beta chains in this list originate from one sample, sequenced in a study of cytomegalovirus exposure and HLA in healthy donors. PCR employed 60 Vbeta and 13 Jbeta primers. Some clones are missing from TCRdb's copy, which holds only in-frame ones; the method was immunoSEQ multiplex PCR. The profile shows around 170,000 clones, over 70% of them singletons. The sequencing input was PBMCs. The receptors were sampled from a man between 18 and 29 years old in good health and CMV-seronegative.

V usage is TRBV18 and J usage is TRBJ2-7; a weak D match, TRBD2 (6 bases). Looked up from germline, CDR1 is KGHSH and CDR2 is LQKENI. Trimming took 3 bases from V and 1 from J, leaving 16 bases between them. CDR3 length: 16 amino acids. The CDR3 loop is CASSPFPRGRSYEQYF. CDR3 coding DNA: TGTGCCAGCTCACCTTTCCCACGGGGGAGATCCTACGAGCAGTACTTC. The full variable domain, with the rest looked up from reference TRBV18 and TRBJ2-7, is NAGVMQNPRHLVRRRGQEARLRCSPMKGHSHVYWYRQLPEEGLKFMVYLQKENIIDESGMPKERFSAEFPKEGPSILRIQQVVRGDSAAYFCASSPFPRGRSYEQYFGPGTRLTVT.

The rearrangement links TRBV7-9 to TRBJ2-4, with a tentative D call TRBD1 (7 bases). The CDR3 sequence is 16 residues long. The ends were cut back, 1 base at V and 5 bases at J, with 15 bases in the middle. Germline V gives CDR1 SEHNR, CDR2 FQNEAQ (reference sequence). The CDR3 DNA is TGTGCCAGCAGCTTAGTTGGAGGGGGCCCCCAAAACATTCAGTACTTC. Its translation is CASSLVGGGPQNIQYF.

The chain combines TRBV7-3 with TRBJ1-6; D gene ambiguous. V was cut by 2 bases and J by 9 bases, with 11 bases left in between. Germline CDR1 SGHTA, CDR2 FQGTGA. The CDR3 runs 14 residues. The CDR3 DNA sequence: TGTGCCAGCAGCTTAGGATCAGAGGGTTCACCCCTCCACTTT. Amino acids: CASSLGSEGSPLHF.

Concerning this clone: The sample carries other DNA sequences with the same CDR3. This sequence joins TRBV7-2 and TRBJ2-1; no clear D gene. This CDR3 contains 14 residues. The V gene's germline CDR1 is SGHTA and CDR2 FQGNSA. V gave up 5 bases and J gave up 5 bases, with 13 bases separating them. CDR3 sequence (DNA): TGTGCCAGCAGCCCCACCCCGGTGGACAATGAGCAGTTCTTC. The encoded protein is CASSPTPVDNEQFF.

The rearrangement joins TRBV30 to TRBJ2-5, with TRBD2 matching 14 bases. CDR3 length: 16 amino acids. The V and J ends lost 4 bases and 7 bases, in that order; junction bases with no gene match: 11. CDR1 and CDR2 from the germline V gene are GTSNPN and SVGIG (reference sequence). CDR3 region: CAWMTSGGGTYRTQYF. The CDR3 coding sequence is TGTGCCTGGATGACTAGCGGGGGGGGTACTTATCGGACCCAGTACTTC.

The chain joins TRBV30 to TRBJ1-1; 12 nucleotides agree with TRBD1. The CDR3 runs 16 residues. Germline CDR1 and CDR2: GTSNPN and SVGIG (reference sequence). After removal of 2 bases from V and 5 bases from J, the junction contained 9 bases not matched to a gene. The CDR3 nucleotides are TGTGCCTGGAGTTTAGGGACAGGGGGCTATCAGACTGAAGCTTTCTTT. This gives the protein CAWSLGTGGYQTEAFF. The variable domain in full, completed from reference TRBV30 and TRBJ1-1, reads SQTIHQWPATLVQPVGSPLSLECTVEGTSNPNLYWYRQAAGRGLQLLFYSVGIGQISSEVPQNLSASRPQDRQFILSSKKLLLSDSGFYLCAWSLGTGGYQTEAFFGQGTRLTVV.

This clone was observed a handful of times. The chain combines TRBV23-1 with TRBJ2-7; the match to TRBD1 covers 9 bases. Being an ORF, TRBV23-1 has a function that is uncertain. The V gene end was trimmed by 6 bases and the J gene end by 0 bases; junction bases not matched to a gene: 6. The CDR3 is 15 residues long. The CDR3 DNA is TGCGCCAGCAGCCTAGGGACAGGGACCTCCTACGAGCAGTACTTC. Translation gives CASSLGTGTSYEQYF.